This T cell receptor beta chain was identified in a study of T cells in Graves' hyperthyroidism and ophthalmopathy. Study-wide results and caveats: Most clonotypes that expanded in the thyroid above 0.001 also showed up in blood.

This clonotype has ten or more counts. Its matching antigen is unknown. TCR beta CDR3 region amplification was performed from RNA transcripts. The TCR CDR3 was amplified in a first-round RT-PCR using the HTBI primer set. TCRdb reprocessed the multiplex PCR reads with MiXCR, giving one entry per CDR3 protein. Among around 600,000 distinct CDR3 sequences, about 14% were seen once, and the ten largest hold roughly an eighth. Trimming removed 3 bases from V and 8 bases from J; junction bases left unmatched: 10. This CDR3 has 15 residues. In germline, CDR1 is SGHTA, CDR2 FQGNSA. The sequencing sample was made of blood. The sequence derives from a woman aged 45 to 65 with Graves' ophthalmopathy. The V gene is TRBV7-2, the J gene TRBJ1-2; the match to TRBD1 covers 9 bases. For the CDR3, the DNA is TGTGCCAGCAGCTTTGGAGGACAGGGGAAAGGCGGCTACACCTTC. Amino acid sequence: CASSFGGQGKGGYTF. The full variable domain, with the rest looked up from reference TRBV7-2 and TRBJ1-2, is GAGVSQSPSNKVTEKGKDVELRCDPISGHTALYWYRQSLGQGLEFLIYFQGNSAPDKSGLPSDRFSAERTGGSVSTLTIQRTQQEDSAVYLCASSFGGQGKGGYTFGSGTRLTVV.